This T cell receptor (beta chain) emerged from a study of siplizumab effects on memory and regulatory T cells. Germline loops: CDR1 MNHEY, CDR2 SMNVEV (reference sequence). This CDR3 comprises 13 residues. V lost 1 base to trimming and J lost 8 bases, with 8 bases between them. Sequencing was performed with immunoSEQ multiplex PCR; in TCRdb, only in-frame clones are kept and a portion is missing. The sample lists tens of thousands of clones, roughly 87% seen once, with about 0.35% in the top ten. This receptor was obtained from a human donor in good health. Sequencing was carried out using naive CD8+ T cells sorted from blood. This chain connects TRBV27 to TRBJ2-2, with D hard to call. Here the CDR3 reads CASSLFSPGELFF. The CDR3 nucleotides are TGTGCCAGCAGTTTATTCTCGCCAGGGGAGCTGTTTTTT.